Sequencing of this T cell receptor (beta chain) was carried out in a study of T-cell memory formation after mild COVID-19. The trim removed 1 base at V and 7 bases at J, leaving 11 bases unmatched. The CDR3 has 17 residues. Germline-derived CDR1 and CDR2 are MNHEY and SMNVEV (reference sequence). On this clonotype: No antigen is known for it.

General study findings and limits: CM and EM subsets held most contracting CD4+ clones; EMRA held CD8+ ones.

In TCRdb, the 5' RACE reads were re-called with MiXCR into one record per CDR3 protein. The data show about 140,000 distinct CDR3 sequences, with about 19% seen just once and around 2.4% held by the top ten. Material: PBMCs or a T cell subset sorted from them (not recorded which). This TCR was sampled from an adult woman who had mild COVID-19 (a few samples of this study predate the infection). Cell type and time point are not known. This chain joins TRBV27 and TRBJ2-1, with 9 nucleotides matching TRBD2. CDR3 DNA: TGTGCCAGCAGTTTATTCCAGACTAGCGGCCCCAGGAATGAGCAGTTCTTC. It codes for CASSLFQTSGPRNEQFF.